Detailed here is one TCR beta chain. CDR3 length: 15 residues. The V gene's germline CDR1 is MNHNS and CDR2 SASEGT. Trimming removed 2 bases at V and 1 base at J, with 10 bases between. These data originate in a study of blood T cell repertoires in COVID-19. Study-wide context: Samples representing acute and convalescent COVID-19 were sourced from the United States, Italy and Spain. From T cells, B-cell-depleted T cells, or PBMCs came the material, which was cDNA or gDNA.

Per the authors' pipeline: Using reference gene primer amplification, nucleated cell counts were estimated. Here immunoSEQ multiplex PCR was the method, and the copy in TCRdb shows in-frame clones only, minus some. The DNA gave D and trimming, while V, J and clone size come from that table. The sample has about 180,000 clones; about 86% are singletons. The sequenced sample was peripheral blood. V usage is TRBV6-1 and J usage is TRBJ2-3; TRBD1 might be the D (5 bases). This TCR derives from a man between 50 and 59 years old with active or convalescent COVID-19. This chain's CDR3 is CASSERTHRTDTQYF. CDR3 coding DNA: TGTGCCAGCAGTGAAAGGACACATCGCACAGATACGCAGTATTTT.